This is a list of T cell receptor beta chains from one sample in a study of shared clonotypes between healthy human individuals. Sequencing was performed with immunoSEQ multiplex PCR; in TCRdb, only in-frame clones are kept and a portion is missing. The sample gives 2 million or so clones, over 85% of which show up once; around 0.13% is in the top ten. The specimen sequenced was naive CD4+ T cells sorted from blood. These receptors were obtained from a man between 18 and 29 years old in good health. Both conserved end residues are part of each CDR3. A D gene is named only where the DNA matches it firmly. Where a row states a size, it is once, few, many or the class of an expanded clone; other rows omit it.

d_call clone_size j_call v_call cdr3_aa cdr3_nt
- - TRBJ2-3 TRBV29-1 CSGRFPGHYTQYF TGCAGCGGCCGGTTCCCAGGGCATTATACGCAGTATTTT
TRBD1 once TRBJ1-2 TRBV25-1 CASSNRGGYTF TGTGCCAGCAGTAACAGGGGTGGCTACACCTTC
- - TRBJ2-5 TRBV29-1 CSVDRTSAETQYF TGCAGCGTTGACAGGACGAGCGCCGAGACCCAGTACTTC
- - TRBJ2-5 TRBV29-1 CSVVQANLQETQYF TGCAGCGTTGTTCAGGCAAATCTCCAAGAGACCCAGTACTTC
- - TRBJ2-7 TRBV7-2 CASSLQRGYSYEQYF TGTGCCAGCAGCTTACAAAGGGGGTACTCCTACGAGCAGTACTTC
TRBD2 - TRBJ2-1 TRBV29-1 CSVELAGESYNEQFF TGCAGCGTTGAGCTAGCGGGAGAAAGCTACAATGAGCAGTTCTTC
- - TRBJ1-5 TRBV7-3 CASSLTGTGGQPQHF TGTGCCAGCAGCTTAACCGGAACAGGCGGGCAGCCCCAGCATTTT
- - TRBJ1-6 TRBV14 CASSQFSAEISPLHF TGTGCCAGCAGCCAATTTTCGGCCGAAATTTCACCCCTCCACTTT
- - TRBJ2-2 TRBV7-3 CASSLQGYTGELFF TGTGCCAGCAGCCTACAGGGTTACACCGGGGAGCTGTTTTTT
TRBD2 - TRBJ2-3 TRBV18 CASSPPGLADTDTQYF TGTGCCAGCTCACCTCCGGGACTAGCCGATACAGATACGCAGTATTTT
TRBD2 - TRBJ2-2 TRBV29-1 CSVEASRGGRYTGELFF TGCAGCGTTGAAGCCTCTCGGGGAGGGAGGTACACCGGGGAGCTGTTTTTT